This TCR beta chain was obtained from a study of identifying expanded T cells in peripheral blood. Profiled with immunoSEQ multiplex PCR; TCRdb holds only in-frame clones, not every one. Here the sample spans around 130,000 clones, approximately 86% being singletons. During the collection period, no donor immune events like infections were recorded. V gave up 4 bases and J gave up 6 bases; unmatched junction bases: 5. CDR1 and CDR2 from the germline V gene are KGHSH and LQKENI. This CDR3 region has 15 residues. Of note for this clone: Its antigen is unidentified.

General study findings and limits: Technical replicates showed around 1.3 changed clones; roughly two weeks 15 to 20; four weeks 19. Roughly two-week clone count variance significantly increased as total template count grew.

Sequenced sample: blood. The TCR comes from a person aged 18-69 years in good health. The rearrangement links TRBV18 to TRBJ1-4; 10 positions agree with TRBD1. This CDR3 is CASSQFGTGDEKLFF. CDR3 DNA: TGTGCCAGCTCACAATTCGGGACAGGGGATGAAAAACTGTTTTTT.